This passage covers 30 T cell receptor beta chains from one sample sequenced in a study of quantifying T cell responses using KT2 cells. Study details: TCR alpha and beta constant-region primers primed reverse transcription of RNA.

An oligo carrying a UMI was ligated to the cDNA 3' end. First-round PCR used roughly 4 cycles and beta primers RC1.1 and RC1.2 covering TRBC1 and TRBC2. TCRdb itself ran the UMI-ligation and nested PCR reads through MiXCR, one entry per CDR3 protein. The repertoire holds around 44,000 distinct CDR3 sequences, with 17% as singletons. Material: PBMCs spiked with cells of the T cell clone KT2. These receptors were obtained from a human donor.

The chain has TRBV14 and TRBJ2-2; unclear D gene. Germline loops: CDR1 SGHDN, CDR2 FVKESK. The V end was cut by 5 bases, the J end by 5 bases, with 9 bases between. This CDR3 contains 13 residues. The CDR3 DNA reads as TGTGCCAGCAGCTATTCCTGGACCGGGGAGCTGTTTTTT. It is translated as CASSYSWTGELFF.

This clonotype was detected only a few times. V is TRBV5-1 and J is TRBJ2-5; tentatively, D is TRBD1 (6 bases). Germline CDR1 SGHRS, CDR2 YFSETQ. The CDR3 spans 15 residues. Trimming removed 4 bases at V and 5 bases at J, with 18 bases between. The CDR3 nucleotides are TGCGCCAGCAGCACCCGTTCCAGGGGCGATGAGACCCAGTACTTC. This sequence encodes CASSTRSRGDETQYF.

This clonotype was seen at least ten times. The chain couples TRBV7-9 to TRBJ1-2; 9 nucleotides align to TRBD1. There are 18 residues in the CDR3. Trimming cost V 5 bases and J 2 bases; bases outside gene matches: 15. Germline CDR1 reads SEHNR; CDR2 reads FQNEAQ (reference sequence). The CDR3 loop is CASSQRRDREEVNYGYTF. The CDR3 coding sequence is TGTGCCAGCAGCCAGCGACGGGACAGGGAGGAAGTAAACTATGGCTACACCTTC.

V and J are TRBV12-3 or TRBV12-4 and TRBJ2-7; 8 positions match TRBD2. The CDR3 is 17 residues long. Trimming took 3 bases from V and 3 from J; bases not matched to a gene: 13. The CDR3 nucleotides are TGTGCCAGCAGTTTCGACTACGGGGCGGGGGGCCTCTACGAGCAGTACTTC. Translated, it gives CASSFDYGAGGLYEQYF.

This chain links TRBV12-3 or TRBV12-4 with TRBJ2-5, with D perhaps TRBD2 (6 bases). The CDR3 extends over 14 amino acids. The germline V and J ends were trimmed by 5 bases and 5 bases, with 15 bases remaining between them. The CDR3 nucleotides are TGTGCCAGCAGTCTCGGGACTTCGGGGGAGACCCAGTACTTC. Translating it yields CASSLGTSGETQYF.

CDR3 DNA: TGTGCCAGCAGTCCAGGGCCTCCCCGCGCGTTTACAGATACGCAGTATTTT. It yields the protein CASSPGPPRAFTDTQYF. The chain is built from TRBV12-3 or TRBV12-4 and TRBJ2-3; a possible D gene is TRBD1 (5 bases). The CDR3 is 17 amino acids. Trimming removed 5 bases at V and 3 bases at J, with 21 bases between.

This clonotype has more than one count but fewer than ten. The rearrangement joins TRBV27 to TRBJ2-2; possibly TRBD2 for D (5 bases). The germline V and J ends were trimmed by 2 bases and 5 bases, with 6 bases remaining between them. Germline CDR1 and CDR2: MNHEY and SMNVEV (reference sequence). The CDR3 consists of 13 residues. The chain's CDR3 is CASSLGRTGELFF. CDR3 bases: TGTGCCAGCAGTTTAGGGAGAACCGGGGAGCTGTTTTTT.

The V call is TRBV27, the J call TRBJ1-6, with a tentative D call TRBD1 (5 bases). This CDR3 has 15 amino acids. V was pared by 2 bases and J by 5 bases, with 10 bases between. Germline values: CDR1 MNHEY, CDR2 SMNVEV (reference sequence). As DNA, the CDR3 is TGTGCCAGCAGTTTAAGGGGCCCCGATAATTCACCCCTCCACTTT. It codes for CASSLRGPDNSPLHF.

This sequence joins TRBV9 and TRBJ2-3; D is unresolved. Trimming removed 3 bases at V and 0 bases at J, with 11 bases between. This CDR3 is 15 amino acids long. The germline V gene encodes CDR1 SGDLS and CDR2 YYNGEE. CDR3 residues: CASSGGWRSTDTQYF. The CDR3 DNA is TGTGCCAGCAGCGGTGGGTGGAGAAGCACAGATACGCAGTATTTT.

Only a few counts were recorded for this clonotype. CDR3 sequence: CASSSQGTRRIQYF. In nucleotides, the CDR3 is TGTGCCAGCAGCTCTCAGGGGACCCGAAGGATTCAGTACTTC. The chain joins TRBV6-5 to TRBJ2-4, with D maybe TRBD1 (6 bases). Trimming removed 6 bases at V and 10 bases at J, with 19 bases between. Per the germline V gene, CDR1 is MNHEY and CDR2 is SVGAGI. This CDR3 region has 14 residues.

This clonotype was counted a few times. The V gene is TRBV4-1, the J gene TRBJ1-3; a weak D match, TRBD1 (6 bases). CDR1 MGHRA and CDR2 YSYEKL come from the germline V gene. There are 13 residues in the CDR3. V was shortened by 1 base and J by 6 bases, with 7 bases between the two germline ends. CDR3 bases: TGCGCCAGCAGCCAAGCAGGGGAAAACACCATATATTTT. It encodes CASSQAGENTIYF.

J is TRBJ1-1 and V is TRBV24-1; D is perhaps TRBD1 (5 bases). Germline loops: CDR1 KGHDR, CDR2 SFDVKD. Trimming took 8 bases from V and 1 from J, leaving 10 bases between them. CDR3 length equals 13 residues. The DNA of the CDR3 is TGTGCCACCAAAAATACAGGGAACACTGAAGCTTTCTTT. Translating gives CATKNTGNTEAFF.

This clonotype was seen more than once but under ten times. CDR3: CSAGSYEQYF. DNA of the CDR3: TGCAGTGCCGGTTCCTACGAGCAGTACTTC. The chain carries TRBV20-1 and TRBJ2-7; D ambiguous. The CDR3 extends over 10 amino acids. The V gene lost 6 bases and the J gene lost 1 base, with 4 bases spanning the gap. Germline values: CDR1 DFQATT, CDR2 SNEGSKA (reference sequence).

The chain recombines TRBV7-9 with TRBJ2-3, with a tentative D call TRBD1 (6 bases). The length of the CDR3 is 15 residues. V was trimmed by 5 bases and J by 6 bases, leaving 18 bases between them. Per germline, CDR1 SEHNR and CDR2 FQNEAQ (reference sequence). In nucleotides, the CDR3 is TGTGCCAGCAGCCGAGGACAGACCAACTTGGATACGCAGTATTTT. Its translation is CASSRGQTNLDTQYF.

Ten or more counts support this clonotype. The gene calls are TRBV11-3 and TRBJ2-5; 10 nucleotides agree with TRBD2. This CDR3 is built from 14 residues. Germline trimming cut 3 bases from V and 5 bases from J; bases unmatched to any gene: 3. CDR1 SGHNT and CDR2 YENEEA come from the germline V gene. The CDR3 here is CASSLLAGVETQYF. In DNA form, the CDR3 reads TGTGCCAGCAGCTTGCTAGCGGGAGTTGAGACCCAGTACTTC.

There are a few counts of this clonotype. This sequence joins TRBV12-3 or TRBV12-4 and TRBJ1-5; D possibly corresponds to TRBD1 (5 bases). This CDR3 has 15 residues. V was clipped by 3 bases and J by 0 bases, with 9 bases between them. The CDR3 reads CASSLWGDSNQPQHF. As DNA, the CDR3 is TGTGCCAGCAGTTTGTGGGGGGATAGCAATCAGCCCCAGCATTTT.

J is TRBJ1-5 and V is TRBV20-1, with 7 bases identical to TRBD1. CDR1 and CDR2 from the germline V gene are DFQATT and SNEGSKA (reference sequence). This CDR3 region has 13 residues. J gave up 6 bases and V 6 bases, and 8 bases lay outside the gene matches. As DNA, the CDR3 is TGCAGTGCCACTGACAGGGAGGTTCAGCCCCAGCATTTT. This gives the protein CSATDREVQPQHF.

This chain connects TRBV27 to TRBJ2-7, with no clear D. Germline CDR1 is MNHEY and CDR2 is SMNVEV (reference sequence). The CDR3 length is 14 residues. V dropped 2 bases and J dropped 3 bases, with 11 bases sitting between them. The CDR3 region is CASSLGVGNYEQYF. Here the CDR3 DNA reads TGTGCCAGCAGTTTAGGGGTCGGCAACTACGAGCAGTACTTC.

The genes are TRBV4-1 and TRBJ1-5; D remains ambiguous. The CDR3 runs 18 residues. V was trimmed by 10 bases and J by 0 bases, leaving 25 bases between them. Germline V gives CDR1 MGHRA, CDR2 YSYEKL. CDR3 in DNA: TGCGCCACAGCTAGCAGATGGCAGTACCCCAATAGCAATCAGCCCCAGCATTTT. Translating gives CATASRWQYPNSNQPQHF.

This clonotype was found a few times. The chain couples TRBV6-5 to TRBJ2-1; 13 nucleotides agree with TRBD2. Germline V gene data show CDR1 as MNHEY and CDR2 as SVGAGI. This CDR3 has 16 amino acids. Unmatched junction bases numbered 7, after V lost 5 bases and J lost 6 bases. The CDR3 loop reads CASSPRTSGGRNEQFF. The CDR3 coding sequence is TGTGCCAGCAGTCCCCGGACTAGCGGGGGTCGCAATGAGCAGTTCTTC.

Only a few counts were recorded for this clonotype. The CDR3, as DNA: TGCAGTGCTAAGAATGGAGAAAAACTGTTTTTT. Its protein product is CSAKNGEKLFF. The genes are TRBV20-1 and TRBJ1-4, with D unresolved. V was pared by 4 bases and J by 8 bases, with 8 bases between. The CDR3 is 11 amino acids. The germline V gene encodes CDR1 DFQATT and CDR2 SNEGSKA (reference sequence).

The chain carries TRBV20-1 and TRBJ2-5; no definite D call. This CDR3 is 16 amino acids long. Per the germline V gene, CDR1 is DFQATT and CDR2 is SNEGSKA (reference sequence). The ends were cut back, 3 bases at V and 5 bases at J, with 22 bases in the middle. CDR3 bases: TGCAGTGCTAGCCCCGGCAGTTGGGAATATATGGAGACCCAGTACTTC. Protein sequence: CSASPGSWEYMETQYF.

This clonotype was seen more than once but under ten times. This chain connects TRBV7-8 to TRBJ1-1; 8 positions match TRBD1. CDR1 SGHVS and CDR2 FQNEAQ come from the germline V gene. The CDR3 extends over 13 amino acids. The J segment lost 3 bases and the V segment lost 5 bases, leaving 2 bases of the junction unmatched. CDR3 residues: CASSTTGDTEAFF. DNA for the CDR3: TGTGCCAGCAGCACGACAGGGGACACTGAAGCTTTCTTT.

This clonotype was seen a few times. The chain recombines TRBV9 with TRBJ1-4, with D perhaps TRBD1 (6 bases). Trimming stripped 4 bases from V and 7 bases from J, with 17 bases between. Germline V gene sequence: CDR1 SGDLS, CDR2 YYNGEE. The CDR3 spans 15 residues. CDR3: CASSPSGDISEKLFF. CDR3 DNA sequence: TGTGCCAGCAGCCCCTCAGGGGACATCTCTGAAAAACTGTTTTTT. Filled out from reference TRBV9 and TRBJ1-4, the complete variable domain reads DSGVTQTPKHLITATGQRVTLRCSPRSGDLSVYWYQQSLDQGLQFLIQYYNGEERAKGNILERFSAQQFPDLHSELNLSSLELGDSALYFCASSPSGDISEKLFFGSGTQLSVL.

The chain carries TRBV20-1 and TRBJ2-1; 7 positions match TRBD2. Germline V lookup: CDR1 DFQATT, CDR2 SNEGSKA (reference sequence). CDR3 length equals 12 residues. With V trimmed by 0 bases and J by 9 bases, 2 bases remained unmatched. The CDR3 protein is CSAREGGGEQFF. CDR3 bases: TGCAGTGCTAGAGAGGGGGGGGGTGAGCAGTTCTTC.

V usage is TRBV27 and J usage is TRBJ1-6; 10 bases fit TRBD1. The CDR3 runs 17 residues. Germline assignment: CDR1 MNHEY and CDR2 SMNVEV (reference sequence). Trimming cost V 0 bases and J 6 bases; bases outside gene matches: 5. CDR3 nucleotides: TGTGCCAGCAGTTTATCGACGGGACAGGGGCTTAATTCACCCCTCCACTTT. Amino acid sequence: CASSLSTGQGLNSPLHF.

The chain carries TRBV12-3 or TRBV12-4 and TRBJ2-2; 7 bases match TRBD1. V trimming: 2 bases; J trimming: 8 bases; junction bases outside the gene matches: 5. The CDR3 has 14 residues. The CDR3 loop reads CASSLTGAGGELFF. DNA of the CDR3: TGTGCCAGCAGTTTAACAGGGGCCGGAGGGGAGCTGTTTTTT.

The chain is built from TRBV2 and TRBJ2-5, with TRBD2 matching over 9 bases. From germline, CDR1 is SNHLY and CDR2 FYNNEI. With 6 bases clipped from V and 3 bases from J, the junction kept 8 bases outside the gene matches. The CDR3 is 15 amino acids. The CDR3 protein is CASRTPRGGEETQYF. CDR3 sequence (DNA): TGTGCCAGCAGGACCCCGCGGGGGGGGGAAGAGACCCAGTACTTC. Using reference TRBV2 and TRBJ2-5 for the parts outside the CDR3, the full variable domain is EPEVTQTPSHQVTQMGQEVILRCVPISNHLYFYWYRQILGQKVEFLVSFYNNEISEKSEIFDDQFSVERPDGSNFTLKIRSTKLEDSAMYFCASRTPRGGEETQYFGPGTRLLVL.

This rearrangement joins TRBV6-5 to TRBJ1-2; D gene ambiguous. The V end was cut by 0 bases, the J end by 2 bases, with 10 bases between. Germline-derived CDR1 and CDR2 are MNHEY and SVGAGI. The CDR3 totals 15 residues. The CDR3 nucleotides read TGTGCCAGCAGTTACTCTGGCCGCCTGAACTATGGCTACACCTTC. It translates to CASSYSGRLNYGYTF.

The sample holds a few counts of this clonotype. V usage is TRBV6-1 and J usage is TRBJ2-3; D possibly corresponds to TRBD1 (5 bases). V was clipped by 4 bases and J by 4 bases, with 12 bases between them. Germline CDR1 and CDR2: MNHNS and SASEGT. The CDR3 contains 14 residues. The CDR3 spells CASSGARVPDTQYF. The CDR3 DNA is TGTGCCAGCAGTGGGGCCAGGGTCCCAGATACGCAGTATTTT.